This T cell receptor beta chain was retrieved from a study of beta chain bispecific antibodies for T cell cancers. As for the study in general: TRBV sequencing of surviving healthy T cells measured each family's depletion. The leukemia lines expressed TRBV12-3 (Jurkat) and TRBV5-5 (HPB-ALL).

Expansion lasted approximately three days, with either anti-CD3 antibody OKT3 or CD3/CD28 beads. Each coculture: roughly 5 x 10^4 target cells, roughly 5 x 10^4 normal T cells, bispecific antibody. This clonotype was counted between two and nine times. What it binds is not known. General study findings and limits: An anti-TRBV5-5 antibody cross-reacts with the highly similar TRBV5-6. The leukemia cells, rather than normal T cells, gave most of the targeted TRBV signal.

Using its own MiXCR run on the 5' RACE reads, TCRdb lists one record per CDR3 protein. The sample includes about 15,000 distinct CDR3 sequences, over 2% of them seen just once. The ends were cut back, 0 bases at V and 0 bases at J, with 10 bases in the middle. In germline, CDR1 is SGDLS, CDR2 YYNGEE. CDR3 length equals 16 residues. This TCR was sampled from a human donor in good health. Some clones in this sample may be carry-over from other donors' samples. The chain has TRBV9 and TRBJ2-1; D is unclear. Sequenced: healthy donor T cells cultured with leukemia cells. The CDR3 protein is CASSVGAGSSYNEQFF. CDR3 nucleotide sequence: TGTGCCAGCAGCGTAGGAGCCGGTAGCTCCTACAATGAGCAGTTCTTC.